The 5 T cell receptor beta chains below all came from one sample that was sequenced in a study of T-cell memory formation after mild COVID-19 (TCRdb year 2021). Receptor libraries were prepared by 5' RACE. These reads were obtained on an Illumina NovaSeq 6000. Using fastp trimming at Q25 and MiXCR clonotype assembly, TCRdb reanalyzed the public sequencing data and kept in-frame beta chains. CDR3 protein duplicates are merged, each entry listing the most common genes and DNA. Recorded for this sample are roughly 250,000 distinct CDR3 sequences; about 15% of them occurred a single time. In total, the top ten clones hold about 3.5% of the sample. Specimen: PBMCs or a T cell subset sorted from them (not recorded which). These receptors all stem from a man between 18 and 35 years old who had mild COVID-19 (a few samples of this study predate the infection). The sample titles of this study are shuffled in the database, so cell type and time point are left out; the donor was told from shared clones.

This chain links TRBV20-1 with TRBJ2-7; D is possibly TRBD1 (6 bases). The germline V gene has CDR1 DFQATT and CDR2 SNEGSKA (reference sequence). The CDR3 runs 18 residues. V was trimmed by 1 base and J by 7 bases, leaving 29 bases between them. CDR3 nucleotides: TGCAGTGCTAGAGGGAGATATACAGGGTTCGTTCCCCGGGGAGAGCAGTACTTC. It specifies CSARGRYTGFVPRGEQYF.

The CDR3 nucleotides are TGTGCCAGCATGGATAGCGGGGGCCAAGAGACCCAGTACTTC. It yields the protein CASMDSGGQETQYF. The V and J genes are TRBV6-2 or TRBV6-3 and TRBJ2-5; TRBD2 aligns across 9 bases. V trimming: 7 bases; J trimming: 1 base; junction bases outside the gene matches: 4. Germline assignment: CDR1 MNHEY and CDR2 SVGEGT. The CDR3 has 14 residues.

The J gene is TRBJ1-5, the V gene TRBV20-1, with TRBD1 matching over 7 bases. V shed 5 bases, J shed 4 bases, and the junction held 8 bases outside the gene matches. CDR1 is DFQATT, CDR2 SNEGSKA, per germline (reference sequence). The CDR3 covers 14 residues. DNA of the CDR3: TGCAGTGCTTATCCCGGGACAGCGAATCAGCCCCAGCATTTT. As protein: CSAYPGTANQPQHF.

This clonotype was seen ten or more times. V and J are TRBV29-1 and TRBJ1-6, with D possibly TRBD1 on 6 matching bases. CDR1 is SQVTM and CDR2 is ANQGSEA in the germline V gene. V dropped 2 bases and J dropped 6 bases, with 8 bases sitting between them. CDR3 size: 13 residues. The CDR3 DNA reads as TGCAGCGTTGAATTGGACAGTAATTCACCCCTCCACTTT. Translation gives CSVELDSNSPLHF.

CDR3 DNA: TGTGCCAGCAGAGGGGGGGGAGGTGGCTACGAGCAGTACGTC. It codes for CASRGGGGGYEQYV. V is TRBV28 and J is TRBJ2-7, with a tentative D call TRBD2 (7 bases). With 6 bases removed from V and 3 bases from J, the gap between germline ends came to 15 bases. The germline CDR1 and CDR2 sequences are MDHEN and SYDVKM. The CDR3 is made up of 14 amino acids.